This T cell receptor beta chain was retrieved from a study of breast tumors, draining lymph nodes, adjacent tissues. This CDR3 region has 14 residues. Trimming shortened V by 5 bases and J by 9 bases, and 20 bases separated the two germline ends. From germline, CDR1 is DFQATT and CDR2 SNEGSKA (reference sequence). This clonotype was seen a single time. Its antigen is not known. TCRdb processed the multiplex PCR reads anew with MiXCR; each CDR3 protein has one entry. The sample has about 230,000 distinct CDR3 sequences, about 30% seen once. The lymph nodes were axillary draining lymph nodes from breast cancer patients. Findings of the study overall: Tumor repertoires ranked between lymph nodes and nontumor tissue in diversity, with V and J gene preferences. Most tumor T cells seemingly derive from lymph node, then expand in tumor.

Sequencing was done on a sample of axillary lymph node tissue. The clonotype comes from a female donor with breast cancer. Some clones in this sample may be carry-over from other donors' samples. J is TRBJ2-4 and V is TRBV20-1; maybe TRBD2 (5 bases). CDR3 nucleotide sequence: TGCAGTGCTCCCCCTAGGGAGTTAGAAACCATTCAGTACTTC. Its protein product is CSAPPRELETIQYF.